A single sample gave rise to the 6 T cell receptor beta chains below, sequenced in a study of CD8 T cells in Susac syndrome. RNA totalling about 0.5 to 1 ug underwent reverse transcription with random hexamers. MiXCR, applied by TCRdb to the immunoSEQ multiplex PCR reads, yields one record per CDR3 protein. The sample comprises 250,000 to 350,000 distinct CDR3 sequences, roughly 94% of which are singletons, and roughly 0.059% rests with the top ten. Sequenced: CD4+ T cells from PBMCs. The receptors here all came from a human donor with multiple sclerosis.

The gene calls are TRBV27 and TRBJ1-3; TRBD1 matches at 7 bases. Germline trimming cut 5 bases from V and 0 bases from J; bases unmatched to any gene: 7. Germline V lookup: CDR1 MNHEY, CDR2 SMNVEV (reference sequence). CDR3 length equals 16 residues. CDR3 sequence: CASSITGVSSGNTIYF. CDR3 DNA sequence: TGTGCCAGCAGTATTACAGGGGTTAGCTCTGGAAACACCATATATTTT.

V and J are TRBV20-1 and TRBJ2-3, with 9 positions matching TRBD2. Per the germline V gene, CDR1 is DFQATT and CDR2 is SNEGSKA (reference sequence). The CDR3 runs 14 residues. V shed 6 bases, J shed 3 bases, and the junction held 7 bases outside the gene matches. CDR3 DNA: TGCAGTGCCGCGCTAGCGGGGCATACAGATACGCAGTATTTT. It translates to CSAALAGHTDTQYF.

This clonotype was seen once. V is TRBV7-9 and J is TRBJ2-1; TRBD1 matches 9 bases. With V trimmed by 8 bases and J by 5 bases, 19 bases remained unmatched. The CDR3 length is 18 residues. Germline V lookup: CDR1 SEHNR, CDR2 FQNEAQ (reference sequence). In DNA, the CDR3 is TGTGCCAGCGCCATCATGGCCATCACAGGGGGCGCCCACAATGAGCAGTTCTTC. This translates into CASAIMAITGGAHNEQFF.

The CDR3 DNA is TGCGCCAGCAGCTTGGAAATATTCAGGGGTTACACTGAAGCTTTCTTT. It encodes CASSLEIFRGYTEAFF. The rearrangement links TRBV5-1 to TRBJ1-1; D is perhaps TRBD1 (6 bases). The CDR3 covers 16 residues. V was cut by 0 bases and J by 3 bases, with 15 bases left in between. CDR1 and CDR2 (germline): SGHRS, YFSETQ.

The chain employs TRBV7-6 and TRBJ1-1; the match to TRBD1 covers 7 bases. The CDR3 loop spans 14 amino acids. The germline gives CDR1 SGHVS, CDR2 FNYEAQ. V dropped 5 bases and J dropped 4; count of bases not matched to a gene: 7. Here the CDR3 DNA reads TGTGCCAGCAGCCCGACAGGGTTGACCACTGAAGCTTTCTTT. Protein product: CASSPTGLTTEAFF.

The chain recombines TRBV2 with TRBJ2-3; no clear D gene. Germline CDR1 reads SNHLY; CDR2 reads FYNNEI. There are 13 residues in the CDR3. Trimming removed 6 bases from V and 3 bases from J, with 10 bases in between. CDR3 nucleotides: TGTGCCAGCAGCGAGGACGGAACAGATACGCAGTATTTT. This encodes CASSEDGTDTQYF.